These 14 T cell receptor beta chains came from one sample sequenced in a study of early T cells in non-severe SARS-CoV-2 infection. MiXCR, run by TCRdb on the 5' RACE reads, gives a single entry per CDR3 protein. The sample yields 45,000 to 65,000 distinct CDR3 sequences, around 8.4% seen once. The sample taken for sequencing was whole blood. These TCRs come from an adult who was a healthcare worker with PCR-confirmed SARS-CoV-2 infection or an uninfected control (not recorded which).

This clonotype was observed many times. CDR3 region: CSARDRQGAPGYEQYF. DNA of the CDR3: TGCAGTGCTAGAGATAGGCAGGGGGCTCCCGGATACGAGCAGTACTTC. The rearrangement joins TRBV20-1 to TRBJ2-7; 8 positions agree with TRBD1. The CDR3 is made up of 16 amino acids. Germline V gives CDR1 DFQATT, CDR2 SNEGSKA (reference sequence). Trimming cost V 0 bases and J 4 bases; bases outside gene matches: 11.

The chain employs TRBV13 and TRBJ2-3; TRBD2 agrees at 9 bases. The germline gives CDR1 PRHDT, CDR2 FYEKMQ (reference sequence). The CDR3 sequence is 17 residues long. The junction had 6 bases not matched to a gene; V was cut back by 0 bases and J by 2 bases. The CDR3 DNA reads TGTGCCAGCAGCTTAGGCCCTAGCGGGACATTCACAGATACGCAGTATTTT. Its protein product is CASSLGPSGTFTDTQYF. Variable domain in full (rest from reference TRBV13 and TRBJ2-3): AAGVIQSPRHLIKEKRETATLKCYPIPRHDTVYWYQQGPGQDPQFLISFYEKMQSDKGSIPDRFSAQQFSDYHSELNMSSLELGDSALYFCASSLGPSGTFTDTQYFGPGTRLTVL.

This clonotype was detected ten times or more. The gene calls are TRBV20-1 and TRBJ2-1, with 12 bases fitting TRBD2. The CDR3 consists of 21 residues. The germline CDR1 and CDR2 sequences are DFQATT and SNEGSKA (reference sequence). Trimming took 1 base from V and 0 from J; bases not matched to a gene: 16. The CDR3 DNA is TGCAGTGCTAGAGTTCAGGGGGCCCAGACTAGCGGGGGTAGCTCCTACAATGAGCAGTTCTTC. This translates into CSARVQGAQTSGGSSYNEQFF.

The J gene is TRBJ1-1, the V gene TRBV7-8; the D gene is possibly TRBD1 (5 bases). The CDR3 is 16 amino acids. Germline V gene sequence: CDR1 SGHVS, CDR2 FQNEAQ. V was shortened by 3 bases and J by 4 bases, with 18 bases between the two germline ends. This CDR3 reads CASSFDSTDLITEAFF. The CDR3 DNA is TGTGCCAGCAGCTTCGACTCGACAGACTTGATCACTGAAGCTTTCTTT.

This clonotype was seen more than once but under ten times. This sequence joins TRBV20-1 and TRBJ2-7; 7 bases are a match to TRBD2. Germline CDR1 DFQATT, CDR2 SNEGSKA (reference sequence). CDR3 length: 13 amino acids. V was clipped by 6 bases and J by 1 base; unmatched bases: 6. The CDR3 loop reads CSATGGSSYEQYF. The DNA of the CDR3 is TGCAGTGCCACGGGAGGCAGTTCCTACGAGCAGTACTTC.

This clonotype has ten or more counts. The chain links TRBV5-8 to TRBJ1-1; weak D call: TRBD1 (6 bases). The CDR3 is 15 amino acids. Germline values: CDR1 SGHTS, CDR2 YDEGEE. Trimming removed 4 bases at V and 3 bases at J, with 16 bases between. CDR3: CASSLWAGEDTEAFF. Here the CDR3 DNA reads TGTGCCAGCAGCCTTTGGGCAGGGGAAGACACTGAAGCTTTCTTT.

The J gene is TRBJ1-2, the V gene TRBV11-1, with no clear D. The V gene lost 2 bases and the J gene lost 8 bases, with 9 bases spanning the gap. The CDR3 spans 12 residues. Germline CDR1 SGHAT, CDR2 FQDESV (reference sequence). Here the CDR3 reads CASSLYGGGYTF. The CDR3 DNA sequence: TGTGCCAGCAGCTTATACGGAGGGGGCTACACCTTC.

In its sample, this clonotype was seen many times. The chain uses TRBV6-5 and TRBJ2-2; 8 bases line up with TRBD2. This CDR3 region has 14 residues. V dropped 8 bases and J dropped 0; count of bases not matched to a gene: 2. Germline lookup yields CDR1 MNHEY and CDR2 SVGAGI. CDR3 in amino acids: CASPGGTNTGELFF. DNA for the CDR3: TGTGCCAGCCCGGGGGGGACGAACACCGGGGAGCTGTTTTTT.

This clonotype was detected a few times. This CDR3 reads CSAKNRDTNYGYTF. For the CDR3, the DNA is TGCAGTGCCAAGAATAGGGACACTAACTATGGCTACACCTTC. The chain employs TRBV20-1 and TRBJ1-2; weak D call: TRBD1 (6 bases). CDR3 length: 14 residues. Germline CDR1 reads DFQATT; CDR2 reads SNEGSKA (reference sequence). The ends were cut back, 6 bases at V and 0 bases at J, with 14 bases in the middle.

This clonotype was counted at least ten times. The chain couples TRBV2 to TRBJ1-2, with a tentative D call TRBD1 (6 bases). Germline CDR1 reads SNHLY; CDR2 reads FYNNEI. The CDR3 consists of 14 residues. The germline V and J ends were trimmed by 3 bases and 4 bases, with 12 bases remaining between them. CDR3 coding DNA: TGTGCCAGCAGTGAGCAGGGGTACAGCTATGGCTACACCTTC. Its translation: CASSEQGYSYGYTF. The whole variable domain, remainder taken from reference TRBV2 and TRBJ1-2, is EPEVTQTPSHQVTQMGQEVILRCVPISNHLYFYWYRQILGQKVEFLVSFYNNEISEKSEIFDDQFSVERPDGSNFTLKIRSTKLEDSAMYFCASSEQGYSYGYTFGSGTRLTVV.

This clonotype came up many times. The chain carries TRBV2 and TRBJ2-7, with TRBD2 matching over 7 bases. Per germline, CDR1 SNHLY and CDR2 FYNNEI. The J segment lost 7 bases and the V segment lost 0 bases, leaving 3 bases of the junction unmatched. CDR3 length equals 13 residues. The chain's CDR3 is CASSEARGSEQYF. CDR3 bases: TGTGCCAGCAGTGAAGCGCGGGGGAGTGAGCAGTACTTC.

This clonotype has ten or more counts. The chain carries TRBV6-1 and TRBJ2-3; 13 bases are shared with TRBD2. There are 17 residues in the CDR3. Germline V gives CDR1 MNHNS, CDR2 SASEGT. J lost 4 bases, V lost 7 bases, and 11 bases had no gene match. CDR3 residues: CASIRTSGGTRPDTQYF. CDR3 DNA sequence: TGTGCCAGCATTAGGACTAGCGGGGGTACTCGGCCAGATACGCAGTATTTT.

This clonotype showed up many times. Here the CDR3 DNA reads TGCAGTGCTAGGATCCAGGGCGGAGAGACCCAGTACTTC. Translated, it gives CSARIQGGETQYF. The V and J genes are TRBV20-1 and TRBJ2-5, with D possibly being TRBD1 (5 bases). CDR1 DFQATT and CDR2 SNEGSKA come from the germline V gene (reference sequence). V was shortened by 3 bases and J by 4 bases, with 12 bases between the two germline ends. The CDR3 length is 13 residues.

This clonotype has at least ten counts. J is TRBJ2-1 and V is TRBV20-1; D is possibly TRBD1 (6 bases). This CDR3 is 17 amino acids long. Germline CDR1 is DFQATT and CDR2 is SNEGSKA (reference sequence). CDR3 amino acids: CSQIRVGPTGTGNEQFF. The CDR3 DNA follows: TGCAGCCAGATAAGAGTGGGGCCAACAGGGACCGGCAATGAGCAGTTCTTC.